This T cell receptor (beta chain) emerged from a study of blood T cells in healthy people across ages. Primers used in a second PCR of about 6 to 11 cycles were a sample-barcoded 5' primer and a J-beta primer mix. TCRdb analysed the 5' RACE reads with MiXCR anew, one entry per CDR3 protein. The repertoire holds around 1,000,000 distinct CDR3 sequences, with almost 25% as singletons. General study points: Older individuals had lower TCR beta diversity per million T cells (the decline was roughly linear).

Germline loops: CDR1 SGHTS, CDR2 YDEGEE. The CDR3 spans 14 residues. About this clonotype itself: As yet, its antigen is unknown.

The same specimen was also included in a second study, on T cells of mothers and their children. That work adds: Related and unrelated pairs show TCR recombination output that thymic selection shapes similarly. Slightly higher overlap, not significant, was seen in related mother-child pairs than in unrelated pairs.

This sequence was found in a girl under 10 years old in good health. The chain joins TRBV5-8 to TRBJ2-7; 8 bases are a match to TRBD2. Judging by the DNA end, TRBJ2-1 fits better; the J call may be wrong. The sample comprised blood. CDR3 nucleotides: TGTGCCAGCGCGCGCGGACTAGCATACAATGAGCAGTTCTTC. This sequence encodes CASARGLAYNEQFF.